This T cell receptor (beta chain) was identified during a study of blood T cell repertoires in COVID-19. Study-wide background: Samples taken during acute and convalescent COVID-19 were collected in the United States, Italy and Spain.

V shed 0 bases and J shed 5 bases, with 8 bases lying between them. The germline gives CDR1 MGHRA, CDR2 YSYEKL. The CDR3 contains 15 residues. Living in about two dozen US areas, the participants were between roughly 18 and 90 years of age. Cohorts were based on clinical histories the participants reported. In the authors' methods: By means of reference gene primer amplification, nucleated cell counts were estimated. This table comes from immunoSEQ multiplex PCR, and its TCRdb copy is limited to in-frame clones, with some not included. V and J calls plus clone size are reproduced from that table; the DNA served to infer D and trimming. The data show some 150,000 clones, approximately 80% seen once.

The clonotype originates from a woman aged 18-29 years who had been exposed to COVID-19. The V call is TRBV4-1, the J call TRBJ1-6, with D possibly being TRBD1 (5 bases). The material sequenced was PBMCs or T cells enriched from blood (not recorded which). The CDR3 region has the DNA TGCGCCAGCAGCCAAGAGTGGGGGGATAATTCACCCCTCCACTTT. This codes for CASSQEWGDNSPLHF.